Below, one TCR beta chain is given with its context. The antigen is not known. These data originate in a study of post-analysis software for immune sequencing data. Notes on the study in general: About 5 TRBV segments were significantly more frequent in patients than in controls. TRBV5-6, TRBV5-1 and TRBV20-1 were among these segments. Versus controls, multiple sclerosis patients showed significantly lower diversity (normalized Chao1).

V was cut by 5 bases and J by 1 base, with 14 bases left in between. Germline V gives CDR1 ENHRY, CDR2 SYGVKD. The CDR3 is 15 residues long. cDNA libraries for TCR beta contained unique molecular identifiers. Researchers reported some 500,000 cDNA molecules coming from approximately 0.95 to 9.8 million T cells. TCRdb re-analysed the PCR reads in MiXCR, keeping a single row per CDR3 protein. The sample has 400,000 to 500,000 distinct CDR3 sequences, less than 40% seen once. This receptor was obtained from a girl aged 2 to 10 with multiple sclerosis. Sequencing used blood. The chain has TRBV10-3 and TRBJ1-1; D might be TRBD1 (5 bases). For the CDR3, the DNA is TGTGCCATCAGTTTCGGCAGGGCCGAGAACACTGAAGCTTTCTTT. This gives the protein CAISFGRAENTEAFF.